This is a list of T cell receptor beta chains from one sample in a study of T-cell reconstitution after alpha-beta-depleted transplantation in children. In TCRdb, the PCR reads were re-called with MiXCR into one record per CDR3 protein. The sample yields over 200,000 distinct CDR3 sequences, approximately 10% seen once. The specimen was PBMCs, collected before TCRalphabeta/CD19-depleted stem cell transplant. Receptors originate from a child less than two years old with acute myeloid leukemia, due to receive a stem cell transplant. The CDR3 runs from the conserved cysteine through the conserved F or W. A D gene is named only where the DNA matches it firmly. The size of a clone is reported for some rows only, either as once, few or many, or as a class for expanded clones.

D gene	CDR3 length	clone size	V gene	J gene	CDR3 protein
.	13	many	TRBV28	TRBJ1-3	CASTQGHGNTIYF
TRBD1	15	few	TRBV12-3/TRBV12-4	TRBJ2-2	CAGQAGGRGTGELFF
.	11	.	TRBV28	TRBJ2-7	CASRRFYEQYF
.	15	many	TRBV5-1	TRBJ2-1	CASSLGSGLYNEQFF
.	13	few	TRBV4-2	TRBJ2-1	CASSGQGDNEQFF
.	14	many	TRBV20-1	TRBJ2-1	CSALAVTIDNEQFF
.	16	many	TRBV28	TRBJ2-1	CASSFYLTPRTFFQFF
.	13	many	TRBV20-1	TRBJ1-1	CSASFLRGTEAFF
.	16	many	TRBV6-1	TRBJ2-1	CASSRDRLFLSNEQFF
.	15	.	TRBV6-1	TRBJ2-7	CASSHRQAMNYEQYF
.	14	many	TRBV20-1	TRBJ2-2	CSARRDGSTGELFF
.	15	.	TRBV7-6	TRBJ2-7	CASSLAYEAGYEQYF
.	12	.	TRBV10-3	TRBJ1-3	CAIRQGGDTIYF
.	15	.	TRBV6-5	TRBJ2-2	CASSYWRLNTGELFF
.	14	many	TRBV12-3/TRBV12-4	TRBJ2-7	CASKKNRESIEQYF
.	14	many	TRBV12-3/TRBV12-4	TRBJ2-5	CASTGRSAGETQYF
.	12	few	TRBV20-1	TRBJ1-2	CSAERLRGGYTF
.	14	few	TRBV2	TRBJ2-7	CATRTGGGTHEQYF
.	13	many	TRBV7-2	TRBJ2-5	CASSSGSQETQYF
.	17	many	TRBV5-1	TRBJ2-1	CASSLLAALSSYNEQFF
.	10	many	TRBV20-1	TRBJ2-3	CSALAYTQYF
TRBD1	16	many	TRBV12-3/TRBV12-4	TRBJ2-3	CASRTYRDRGADTQYF
.	14	.	TRBV18	TRBJ1-1	CASSASAANTEAFF
.	15	many	TRBV20-1	TRBJ1-1	CSARDPYRGGTEAFF
.	13	many	TRBV3-1	TRBJ1-5	CASSQGPGQPQHF
.	11	many	TRBV7-2	TRBJ1-4	CASSFNEKLFF
.	14	once	TRBV7-9	TRBJ1-4	CASSRGGSNEKLFF
.	15	many	TRBV20-1	TRBJ1-1	CSARVGAQGLAEAFF
TRBD1	11	many	TRBV29-1	TRBJ1-2	CSADRDYGYTF